This T cell receptor beta chain was obtained from a study of blood T cell repertoires in COVID-19. Study at large: Samples of COVID-19 (acute and convalescent) were obtained from the United States, Italy and Spain. T cells, B-cell-depleted T cells, or PBMCs supplied cDNA or gDNA.

The repertoire was sequenced with immunoSEQ multiplex PCR; TCRdb's copy has only in-frame clones and lacks some. Of some 44,000 clones listed, roughly 80% are singletons. The receptor's source is a woman aged 55-70 years with acute or convalescent COVID-19. Sequencing input: peripheral blood.

CDR3 nucleotides: TGTGCCAGCAGTTCGCCGGGACAAACCTCTGGAAACACCATATATTTT. This gives the protein CASSSPGQTSGNTIYF. The rearrangement uses TRBV6-6 and TRBJ1-3, with a tentative D call TRBD1 (6 bases). Trimming shortened V by 4 bases and J by 0 bases, and 13 bases separated the two germline ends. The length of the CDR3 is 16 residues. CDR1 and CDR2 from the germline V gene are MNHNY and SVGAGI (reference sequence).